A single sample gave rise to the 24 T cell receptor beta chains below, sequenced in a study of shared clonotypes between healthy human individuals. Repertoires were generated with immunoSEQ multiplex PCR, while TCRdb's copy carries only in-frame clones and drops some. The sample contains over a million clones, around 95% of which appear only once. Sequencing input: naive CD4+ T cells sorted from blood. The subset denotes: CD45RA+ positively selected. The receptors come from a man aged 30 to 45 in good health.

V and J are TRBV27 and TRBJ2-1; 11 nucleotides align to TRBD2. The ends lost 3 bases at V and 8 bases at J; junction bases unmatched: 12. CDR1 is MNHEY and CDR2 is SMNVEV in the germline V gene (reference sequence). The CDR3 has 17 amino acids. The CDR3: CASSLARLAGLVDEQFF. The CDR3 nucleotides read TGTGCCAGCAGTTTGGCGCGACTAGCGGGACTTGTAGATGAGCAGTTCTTC.

The rearrangement uses TRBV7-2 and TRBJ2-2; D gene ambiguous. The CDR3 is made up of 15 amino acids. Looked up from germline, CDR1 is SGHTA and CDR2 is FQGNSA. Trimming stripped 4 bases from V and 0 bases from J, with 9 bases between. CDR3 region: CASSSYIANTGELFF. CDR3 sequence (DNA): TGTGCCAGCAGCTCCTACATCGCGAACACCGGGGAGCTGTTTTTT.

The rearrangement links TRBV5-1 to TRBJ1-5; D unclear. V dropped 0 bases and J dropped 0 bases, with 10 bases sitting between them. Germline loops: CDR1 SGHRS, CDR2 YFSETQ. The CDR3 covers 16 residues. The CDR3 coding sequence is TGCGCCAGCAGCTTGGTTGGTTCTCATAGCAATCAGCCCCAGCATTTT. It codes for CASSLVGSHSNQPQHF. Complete variable domain (other parts from reference TRBV5-1 and TRBJ1-5): KAGVTQTPRYLIKTRGQQVTLSCSPISGHRSVSWYQQTPGQGLQFLFEYFSETQRNKGNFPGRFSGRQFSNSRSEMNVSTLELGDSALYLCASSLVGSHSNQPQHFGDGTRLSIL.

The genes are TRBV25-1 and TRBJ2-5, with TRBD1 identical over 8 bases. This CDR3 comprises 16 residues. Germline V gene lookup returns CDR1 MGHDK and CDR2 SYGVNS. J gave up 4 bases and V 6 bases, and 13 bases lay outside the gene matches. This chain's CDR3 is CASSRLGQGHGETQYF. CDR3 DNA sequence: TGTGCCAGCAGCCGATTAGGACAGGGTCACGGAGAGACCCAGTACTTC.

The CDR3 reads CASSLVGAEREQFF. The DNA for the CDR3 is TGCGCCAGCAGCTTGGTTGGAGCGGAAAGAGAGCAGTTCTTC. The chain carries TRBV5-1 and TRBJ2-1, with D perhaps matching TRBD2 (5 bases). This CDR3 contains 14 residues. Germline V gene data show CDR1 as SGHRS and CDR2 as YFSETQ. V lost 0 bases and J lost 10, with 14 bases in between.

This clone was observed a single time. This chain uses TRBV19 with TRBJ1-5; D call uncertain. Deletions cut 5 bases from V and 1 base from J, with 12 bases between. This CDR3 has 15 amino acids. Germline CDR1 and CDR2: LNHDA and SQIVND (reference sequence). The CDR3 is CASSPEKLSNQPQHF. For the CDR3, the DNA is TGTGCCAGTAGTCCAGAGAAACTAAGCAATCAGCCCCAGCATTTT.

J is TRBJ2-7 and V is TRBV5-5; 8 positions match TRBD1. CDR3 length: 13 amino acids. The V and J ends lost 4 bases and 2 bases, in that order; junction bases with no gene match: 2. Germline assignment: CDR1 SGHKS and CDR2 YYEKEE (reference sequence). CDR3 loop: CASSRQGPYEQYF. CDR3 DNA: TGTGCCAGCAGCCGACAGGGGCCCTACGAGCAGTACTTC.

CDR3 coding DNA: TGTGCCAGTAGTCTTAGGATTCTCCTAGCTATTGGATACAATGAGCAGTTCTTC. Translated, it gives CASSLRILLAIGYNEQFF. The chain joins TRBV19 to TRBJ2-1; tentatively, D is TRBD2 (5 bases). CDR3 size: 18 residues. The germline V gene encodes CDR1 LNHDA and CDR2 SQIVND (reference sequence). V lost 5 bases to trimming and J lost 4 bases, with 24 bases between them. Variable domain in full (rest from reference TRBV19 and TRBJ2-1): DGGITQSPKYLFRKEGQNVTLSCEQNLNHDAMYWYRQDPGQGLRLIYYSQIVNDFQKGDIAEGYSVSREKKESFPLTVTSAQKNPTAFYLCASSLRILLAIGYNEQFFGPGTRLTVL.

This clone occurred once. The rearrangement joins TRBV4-3 to TRBJ1-1; D gene ambiguous. This CDR3 region has 15 residues. CDR1 and CDR2 (germline): LGHNA, YSLEER. V gave up 0 bases and J gave up 1 base, with 9 bases separating them. This chain's CDR3 is CASSQESGRNTEAFF. CDR3 bases: TGCGCCAGCAGCCAAGAGTCCGGTAGGAACACTGAAGCTTTCTTT.

The chain combines TRBV14 with TRBJ2-3; the D is unclear. The V end was cut by 3 bases, the J end by 3 bases, with 7 bases between. CDR1 SGHDN and CDR2 FVKESK come from the germline V gene. The CDR3 length is 13 residues. CDR3 coding DNA: TGTGCCAGCAGCCATTTCGGGACAGATACGCAGTATTTT. Protein product: CASSHFGTDTQYF. Full variable domain (missing parts from reference TRBV14 and TRBJ2-3): EAGVTQFPSHSVIEKGQTVTLRCDPISGHDNLYWYRRVMGKEIKFLLHFVKESKQDESGMPNNRFLAERTGGTYSTLKVQPAELEDSGVYFCASSHFGTDTQYFGPGTRLTVL.

J is TRBJ2-7 and V is TRBV6-4; D not resolved. Germline V gene data show CDR1 as MRHNA and CDR2 as SNTAGT. Trimming took 3 bases from V and 5 from J, leaving 17 bases between them. The CDR3 covers 15 residues. CDR3 sequence (DNA): TGTGCCAGCAGTGAGACGCACCTCTCAAGCGACGAGCAGTACTTC. It codes for CASSETHLSSDEQYF.

Notes on this clone: The sample carries other DNA sequences with the same CDR3. V gene TRBV7-9 combines with J gene TRBJ2-3; D may be TRBD1 or TRBD2 (5 bases each). CDR3 length equals 14 residues. The V gene lost 6 bases and the J gene lost 1 base, with 11 bases spanning the gap. Germline V gives CDR1 SEHNR, CDR2 FQNEAQ (reference sequence). DNA for the CDR3: TGTGCCAGCAGTCTGAGGGGCGGCACAGATACGCAGTATTTT. Its translation: CASSLRGGTDTQYF.

This sequence joins TRBV12-2 and TRBJ1-2; TRBD1, the table's D call, was not compared with the DNA. TRBV12-2 is termed a pseudogene. This CDR3 contains 15 residues. The CDR3 protein is CASRFRDTRRYGYTF. The CDR3 nucleotides are TGTGCAAGTCGCTTTCGGGACACCAGACGGTATGGCTACACCTTC.

The chain combines TRBV10-3 with TRBJ1-5; 7 bases are a match to TRBD1. Per germline, CDR1 ENHRY and CDR2 SYGVKD. Trimming removed 7 bases from V and 5 bases from J; junction bases left unmatched: 11. CDR3 length: 15 amino acids. The CDR3 spells CAITSRGTEDQPQHF. In DNA form, the CDR3 reads TGTGCCATCACCAGCCGAGGGACAGAGGATCAGCCCCAGCATTTT.

The chain is built from TRBV10-2 and TRBJ1-5; perhaps TRBD1 as D (6 bases). Trimming pared 8 bases from V and 0 bases from J, leaving 11 bases between. The CDR3 sequence is 14 residues long. CDR1 is WSHSY and CDR2 is SAAADI in the germline V gene. The DNA of the CDR3 is TGCGCCAGCGGTGGGACAAATAGCAATCAGCCCCAGCATTTT. This translates into CASGGTNSNQPQHF.

This chain uses TRBV6-6 with TRBJ2-3, with 9 positions matching TRBD2. The CDR3 is 14 amino acids. Germline loops: CDR1 MNHNY, CDR2 SVGAGI (reference sequence). J lost 0 bases, V lost 6 bases, and 1 base had no gene match. The CDR3 spells CASRTSGSTDTQYF. DNA of the CDR3: TGTGCCAGCAGAACTAGCGGGAGCACAGATACGCAGTATTTT.

The V gene is TRBV5-1, the J gene TRBJ2-3; D is uncertain. Trimming stripped 8 bases from V and 4 bases from J, with 17 bases between. This CDR3 comprises 14 residues. CDR1 and CDR2 from the germline V gene are SGHRS and YFSETQ. The CDR3 sequence is CASTVLGSSDTQYF. DNA for the CDR3: TGCGCCAGTACGGTTCTCGGGTCTTCAGATACGCAGTATTTT.

The V and J genes are TRBV5-4 and TRBJ2-7; TRBD1 matches 9 bases. The length of the CDR3 is 14 residues. Trimming cost V 2 bases and J 4 bases; bases outside gene matches: 4. Per germline, CDR1 SGHNT and CDR2 YYREEE (reference sequence). The CDR3 nucleotides read TGTGCCAGCAGCTTCCCGGGACAGGGTTACGAGCAGTACTTC. Its translation is CASSFPGQGYEQYF.

This clone was observed once. CDR3 sequence: CASSSEGPQHF. CDR3 DNA: TGTGCCAGCAGCTCCGAGGGGCCCCAGCATTTT. The chain joins TRBV7-9 to TRBJ1-5, with no clear D. The CDR3 is 11 amino acids. Germline V gene sequence: CDR1 SEHNR, CDR2 FQNEAQ (reference sequence). Trimming took 4 bases from V and 9 from J, leaving 7 bases between them.

V gene TRBV18 combines with J gene TRBJ2-5, with a possible D match to TRBD1 (6 bases). Trimming left V 5 bases short and J 2 bases short, with 9 bases between. Germline V lookup: CDR1 KGHSH, CDR2 LQKENI. The CDR3 sequence is 13 residues long. This chain's CDR3 is CASSAGTQETQYF. For the CDR3, the DNA is TGTGCCAGCTCAGCCGGGACACAAGAGACCCAGTACTTC. Full variable domain (remainder filled in from reference TRBV18 and TRBJ2-5): NAGVMQNPRHLVRRRGQEARLRCSPMKGHSHVYWYRQLPEEGLKFMVYLQKENIIDESGMPKERFSAEFPKEGPSILRIQQVVRGDSAAYFCASSAGTQETQYFGPGTRLLVL.

The V call is TRBV7-9, the J call TRBJ2-5; the D is unclear. Germline CDR1 SEHNR, CDR2 FQNEAQ (reference sequence). The germline V and J ends were trimmed by 1 base and 1 base, with 7 bases remaining between them. This CDR3 has 14 residues. The CDR3: CASSLDKTQETQYF. DNA of the CDR3: TGTGCCAGCAGCTTAGACAAGACCCAAGAGACCCAGTACTTC. The full variable domain, with the rest looked up from reference TRBV7-9 and TRBJ2-5, is DTGVSQNPRHKITKRGQNVTFRCDPISEHNRLYWYRQTLGQGPEFLTYFQNEAQLEKSRLLSDRFSAERPKGSFSTLEIQRTEQGDSAMYLCASSLDKTQETQYFGPGTRLLVL.

The chain carries TRBV5-1 and TRBJ2-2; 7 bases match TRBD2. Germline trimming cut 2 bases from V and 2 bases from J; bases unmatched to any gene: 12. Germline CDR1 is SGHRS and CDR2 is YFSETQ. CDR3 length equals 18 residues. As DNA, the CDR3 is TGCGCCAGCAGCTTCCCCTCGTGGGAGGGCCTTAACACCGGGGAGCTGTTTTTT. Encoded protein: CASSFPSWEGLNTGELFF.

The chain is built from TRBV27 and TRBJ2-3; weak D call: TRBD1 (5 bases). V dropped 6 bases and J dropped 0 bases, with 13 bases sitting between them. The CDR3 is 15 residues long. Germline V gene sequence: CDR1 MNHEY, CDR2 SMNVEV (reference sequence). The CDR3 DNA follows: TGTGCCAGCAGGGGCCAGGGTGCCAGCACAGATACGCAGTATTTT. It yields the protein CASRGQGASTDTQYF.

The V and J genes are TRBV5-1 and TRBJ2-5, with D possibly TRBD1 on 5 matching bases. The CDR3 covers 13 residues. Trimming removed 4 bases at V and 5 bases at J, with 12 bases between. The V gene's germline CDR1 is SGHRS and CDR2 YFSETQ. The CDR3 protein is CASSKTDFETQYF. DNA for the CDR3: TGCGCCAGCAGCAAGACAGATTTTGAGACCCAGTACTTC.